The 14 T cell receptor beta chains in this list originate from one sample, sequenced in a study of T-cell memory formation after mild COVID-19. TCRdb independently ran MiXCR on the 5' RACE reads; one entry per CDR3 protein. The table has approximately 570,000 distinct CDR3 sequences, roughly 18% seen once. The sequenced sample was PBMCs or a T cell subset sorted from them (not recorded which). The receptors were gathered from an adult woman who had mild COVID-19 (a few samples of this study predate the infection). Cell type and time point are not known.

The chain couples TRBV19 to TRBJ2-7; 7 bases agree with TRBD1. This CDR3 region has 14 residues. Trimming removed 5 bases from V and 2 bases from J; junction bases left unmatched: 6. Germline CDR1 and CDR2: LNHDA and SQIVND (reference sequence). CDR3 in DNA: TGTGCCAGTAGTGAGACAGGGAGTACCTACGAGCAGTACTTC. The encoded protein is CASSETGSTYEQYF.

This chain joins TRBV15 and TRBJ2-5; D unresolved. The V gene lost 4 bases and the J gene lost 2 bases, with 11 bases spanning the gap. There are 14 residues in the CDR3. The germline V gene encodes CDR1 LNHNV and CDR2 YYDKDF (reference sequence). The CDR3 DNA reads as TGTGCCACCAGCACCCCGGGTCTACAAGAGACCCAGTACTTC. Translation gives CATSTPGLQETQYF.

This rearrangement joins TRBV15 to TRBJ2-2; 9 positions agree with TRBD1. Germline V gene data show CDR1 as LNHNV and CDR2 as YYDKDF (reference sequence). Trimming cost V 4 bases and J 4 bases; bases outside gene matches: 10. The CDR3 has 17 amino acids. CDR3 in amino acids: CATSTGSGQGPTGELFF. In DNA form, the CDR3 reads TGTGCCACCAGCACGGGATCGGGACAGGGTCCCACCGGGGAGCTGTTTTTT.

This chain links TRBV7-9 with TRBJ2-3; 11 bases line up with TRBD2. V dropped 2 bases and J dropped 4; count of bases not matched to a gene: 5. Germline V CDR1 and CDR2: SEHNR, FQNEAQ (reference sequence). This CDR3 has 16 residues. As DNA, the CDR3 is TGTGCCAGCAGCTTAACCACTAGCGGGAGCCCAGATACGCAGTATTTT. Its translation: CASSLTTSGSPDTQYF.

This clonotype was detected many times. This chain links TRBV5-1 with TRBJ2-7, with 8 bases identical to TRBD1. Unmatched junction bases numbered 4, after V lost 3 bases and J lost 2 bases. CDR1 is SGHRS, CDR2 YFSETQ, per germline. The CDR3 runs to 14 residues. The CDR3: CASSYRQGPYEQYF. CDR3 coding DNA: TGCGCCAGCAGCTACCGACAGGGGCCCTACGAGCAGTACTTC. Drawing the rest from reference TRBV5-1 and TRBJ2-7, the complete variable domain is KAGVTQTPRYLIKTRGQQVTLSCSPISGHRSVSWYQQTPGQGLQFLFEYFSETQRNKGNFPGRFSGRQFSNSRSEMNVSTLELGDSALYLCASSYRQGPYEQYFGPGTRLTVT.

The chain combines TRBV7-3 with TRBJ1-3; no clear D gene. Germline V gives CDR1 SGHTA, CDR2 FQGTGA. The V end was cut by 5 bases, the J end by 0 bases, with 14 bases between. This CDR3 is built from 16 residues. CDR3 DNA: TGTGCCAGCAGCGTTGGTTCAGTGGACTCTGGAAACACCATATATTTT. It translates to CASSVGSVDSGNTIYF.

J is TRBJ2-3 and V is TRBV6-4; 9 positions match TRBD2. Germline trimming cut 3 bases from V and 2 bases from J; bases unmatched to any gene: 6. CDR3 length: 16 amino acids. In germline, CDR1 is MRHNA, CDR2 SNTAGT. This CDR3 reads CASSERAGGPTDTQYF. The CDR3 DNA is TGTGCCAGCAGTGAAAGAGCGGGGGGCCCCACAGATACGCAGTATTTT.

This clonotype came up many times. The J gene is TRBJ2-3, the V gene TRBV5-5; no reliable D call. Trimming pared 2 bases from V and 5 bases from J, leaving 3 bases between. Germline V gene data show CDR1 as SGHKS and CDR2 as YYEKEE (reference sequence). The CDR3 has 11 residues. CDR3 sequence (DNA): TGTGCCAGCAGCTTTGGAGATACGCAGTATTTT. It translates to CASSFGDTQYF.

The chain carries TRBV18 and TRBJ2-1; 9 positions match TRBD2. With V trimmed by 6 bases and J by 6 bases, 12 bases remained unmatched. The germline CDR1 and CDR2 sequences are KGHSH and LQKENI. The CDR3 totals 16 residues. The CDR3 loop reads CASSPQISGGSNEQFF. CDR3 in DNA: TGTGCCAGCTCGCCGCAGATTAGCGGGGGTTCCAATGAGCAGTTCTTC.

This clonotype came up a few times. This sequence joins TRBV5-1 and TRBJ2-1, with 7 bases lining up with TRBD1. This CDR3 is 14 amino acids long. V lost 4 bases, J lost 8 bases, and 9 bases stayed unmatched. CDR1 is SGHRS, CDR2 YFSETQ, per germline. This chain's CDR3 is CASSRRQGQDEQFF. DNA of the CDR3: TGCGCCAGCAGCCGGCGACAGGGTCAGGATGAGCAGTTCTTC. The full variable domain, rest sourced from reference TRBV5-1 and TRBJ2-1, is KAGVTQTPRYLIKTRGQQVTLSCSPISGHRSVSWYQQTPGQGLQFLFEYFSETQRNKGNFPGRFSGRQFSNSRSEMNVSTLELGDSALYLCASSRRQGQDEQFFGPGTRLTVL.

The CDR3 region has the DNA TGTGCCAGCAGCCCGGCTAGCGGGGGGAACTACGAGCAGTACTTC. Protein: CASSPASGGNYEQYF. The gene calls are TRBV7-2 and TRBJ2-7, with 11 bases aligning to TRBD2. The J segment lost 3 bases and the V segment lost 5 bases, leaving 6 bases of the junction unmatched. The CDR3 covers 15 residues. The V gene's germline CDR1 is SGHTA and CDR2 FQGNSA.

The chain has TRBV18 and TRBJ2-7, with 7 nucleotides matching TRBD2. The V segment lost 3 bases and the J segment 4 bases; nucleotides outside the gene matches: 3. The CDR3 runs to 13 residues. CDR1 and CDR2 (germline): KGHSH, LQKENI. The CDR3 loop reads CASSPSGEYEQYF. The CDR3 nucleotides are TGTGCCAGCTCACCGAGCGGGGAATACGAGCAGTACTTC.

The sample holds a few counts of this clonotype. CDR3 sequence: CAIRESGGYEQYF. Here the CDR3 DNA reads TGTGCCATTAGAGAGAGTGGGGGCTACGAGCAGTACTTC. The chain combines TRBV10-3 with TRBJ2-7; the D gene could be TRBD1 or TRBD2 (5 bases each). Germline V CDR1 and CDR2: ENHRY, SYGVKD. Trimming shortened V by 9 bases and J by 3 bases, and 15 bases separated the two germline ends. The CDR3 is 13 amino acids.

This clonotype was observed a few times. The chain is built from TRBV12-5 and TRBJ2-5, with TRBD1 as a possible D gene (6 bases). The germline V gene has CDR1 LGHNT and CDR2 FRNRAP. The CDR3 runs to 14 residues. V was shortened by 6 bases and J by 6 bases, with 17 bases between the two germline ends. In nucleotides, the CDR3 is TGTGCTAGTGGCCCCCCGCGACAGGTTCAGACCCAGTACTTC. Protein product: CASGPPRQVQTQYF.